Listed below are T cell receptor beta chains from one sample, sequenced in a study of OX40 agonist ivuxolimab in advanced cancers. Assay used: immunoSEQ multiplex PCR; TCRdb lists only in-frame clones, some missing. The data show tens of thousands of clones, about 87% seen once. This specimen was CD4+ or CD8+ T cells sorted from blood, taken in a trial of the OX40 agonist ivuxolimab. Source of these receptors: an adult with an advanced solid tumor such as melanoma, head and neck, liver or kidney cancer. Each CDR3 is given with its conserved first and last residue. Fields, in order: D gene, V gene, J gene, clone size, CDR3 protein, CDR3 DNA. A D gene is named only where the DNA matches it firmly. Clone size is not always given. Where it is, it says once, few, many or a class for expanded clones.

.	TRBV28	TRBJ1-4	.	CASSLSGQTEKLFF	TGTGCCAGCAGTTTATCCGGGCAGACTGAAAAACTGTTTTTT
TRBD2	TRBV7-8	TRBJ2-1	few	CASSPTSGVTYNEQFF	TGTGCCAGCAGCCCAACTAGCGGCGTAACCTACAATGAGCAGTTCTTC
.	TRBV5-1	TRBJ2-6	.	CASSERGQSGANVLTF	TGCGCCAGCAGCGAGCGGGGACAGTCTGGGGCCAACGTCCTGACTTTC
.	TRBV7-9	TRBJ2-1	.	CASSLIRGMEQFF	TGTGCCAGCAGCTTAATTCGCGGGATGGAGCAGTTCTTC
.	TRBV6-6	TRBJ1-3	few	CASNSRGVSGNTIYF	TGTGCCAGCAACTCTCGGGGGGTCTCTGGAAACACCATATATTTT
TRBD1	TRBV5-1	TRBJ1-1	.	CASSGGDRLNTEAFF	TGCGCCAGCAGCGGTGGGGACAGATTGAACACTGAAGCTTTCTTT
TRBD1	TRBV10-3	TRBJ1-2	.	CAIGTGADYGYTF	TGTGCCATCGGAACAGGGGCGGACTATGGCTACACCTTC
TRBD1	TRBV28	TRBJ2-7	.	CASRRQGAYEQYF	TGTGCCAGCAGAAGACAGGGGGCTTACGAGCAGTACTTC
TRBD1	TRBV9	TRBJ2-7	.	CASSATGASEQYF	TGTGCCAGCAGCGCTACAGGGGCCTCCGAGCAGTACTTC
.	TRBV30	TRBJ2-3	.	CAWSSKQAPRDTQYF	TGTGCCTGGAGTTCAAAACAGGCCCCCAGGGATACGCAGTATTTT
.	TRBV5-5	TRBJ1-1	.	CASSPGRKGFDTEAFF	TGTGCCAGCAGCCCAGGGAGAAAGGGATTCGACACTGAAGCTTTCTTT
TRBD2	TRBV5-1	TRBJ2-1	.	CASSPGTSGRASYEQFF	TGCGCCAGCAGCCCAGGGACTAGCGGGAGGGCCAGCTATGAGCAGTTCTTC
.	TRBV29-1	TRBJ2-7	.	CSVERTGSGEQYF	TGCAGCGTTGAACGTACAGGGTCTGGCGAGCAGTACTTC
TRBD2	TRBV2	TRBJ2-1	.	CASTLTSGRDEQFF	TGTGCCAGCACCCTGACTAGCGGGAGGGATGAGCAGTTCTTC
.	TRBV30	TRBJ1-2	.	CAWSLDRGYGYTF	TGTGCCTGGAGTTTAGACAGAGGCTATGGCTACACCTTC
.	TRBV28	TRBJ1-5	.	CATNSLEGDRSNQPQHF	TGTGCCACCAACTCATTGGAGGGGGACCGAAGCAATCAGCCCCAGCATTTT
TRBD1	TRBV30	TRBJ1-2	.	CAWEATGEYGYTF	TGTGCCTGGGAAGCGACAGGGGAGTATGGCTACACCTTC
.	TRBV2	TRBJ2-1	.	CASIQHLRDGNEQFF	TGTGCCAGCATCCAACATTTAAGGGACGGCAATGAGCAGTTCTTC
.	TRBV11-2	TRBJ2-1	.	CASSLERVGLEQFF	TGTGCCAGCAGCTTAGAACGGGTGGGGCTTGAGCAGTTCTTC
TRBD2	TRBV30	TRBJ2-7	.	CAWSWRTGGEQYF	TGTGCCTGGAGTTGGCGGACGGGGGGTGAGCAGTACTTC
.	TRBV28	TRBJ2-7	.	CASSHPVEQYF	TGTGCCAGCAGTCACCCAGTCGAGCAGTACTTC
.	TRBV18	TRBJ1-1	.	CASSQNQGNTEAFF	TGTGCCAGCTCACAGAACCAGGGGAACACTGAAGCTTTCTTT
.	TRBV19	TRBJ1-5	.	CASSIRGVGNQPQHF	TGTGCCAGTAGTATACGCGGGGTCGGCAATCAGCCCCAGCATTTT
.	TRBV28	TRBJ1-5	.	CASSFGMGNQPQHF	TGTGCCAGCAGTTTTGGGATGGGTAATCAGCCCCAGCATTTT
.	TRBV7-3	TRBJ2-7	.	CASSVLRDLYEQYF	TGTGCCAGCAGCGTACTCCGGGACCTCTACGAGCAGTACTTC
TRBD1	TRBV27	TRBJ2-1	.	CASTKGTGYPHNEQFF	TGTGCCAGCACCAAGGGGACAGGGTACCCCCACAATGAGCAGTTCTTC
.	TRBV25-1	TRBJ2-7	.	CASGGGSSYEQYF	TGTGCCAGCGGAGGCGGAAGCTCCTACGAGCAGTACTTC
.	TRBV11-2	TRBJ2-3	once	CVSSLGAHTDTQYF	TGTGTCAGCAGCTTAGGGGCCCACACAGATACGCAGTATTTT
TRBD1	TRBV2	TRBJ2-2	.	CASKIGTGGSGELFF	TGTGCCAGCAAGATAGGGACAGGGGGAAGCGGGGAGCTGTTTTTT
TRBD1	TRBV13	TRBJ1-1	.	CASSYTGTALNTEAFF	TGTGCCAGCAGCTACACCGGGACAGCCCTGAACACTGAAGCTTTCTTT
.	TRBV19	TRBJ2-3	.	CASSAQKSTDTQYF	TGTGCCAGTAGTGCACAGAAATCCACAGATACGCAGTATTTT
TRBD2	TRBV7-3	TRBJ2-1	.	CASSPTSGRSHEQFF	TGTGCCAGCAGCCCGACTAGCGGGAGGAGTCATGAGCAGTTCTTC
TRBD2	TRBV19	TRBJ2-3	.	CASSPGYSGASTDTQYF	TGTGCCAGTTCCCCGGGATATAGCGGGGCTAGCACAGATACGCAGTATTTT
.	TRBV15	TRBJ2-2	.	CATSRDRTNTGELFF	TGTGCCACCAGCAGAGACAGGACGAACACCGGGGAGCTGTTTTTT
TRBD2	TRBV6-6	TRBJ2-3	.	CASSRLAVTDTQYF	TGTGCCAGCAGCCGACTAGCGGTCACAGATACGCAGTATTTT
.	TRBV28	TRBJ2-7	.	CASLQSGTAYEQYF	TGTGCCAGCCTTCAATCCGGGACGGCCTACGAGCAGTACTTC
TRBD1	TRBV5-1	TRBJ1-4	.	CASRSGTGFNEKLFF	TGCGCCAGCAGATCAGGGACAGGTTTCAATGAAAAACTGTTTTTT
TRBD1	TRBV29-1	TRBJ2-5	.	CSTSQSYRGAKETQYF	TGCAGCACCAGTCAGTCTTACAGGGGAGCAAAAGAGACCCAGTACTTC
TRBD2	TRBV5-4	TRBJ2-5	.	CASSLGAAGFETQYF	TGTGCCAGCAGCTTGGGAGCAGCGGGGTTCGAGACCCAGTACTTC
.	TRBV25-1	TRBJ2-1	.	CASKGFGSSYNEQFF	TGTGCCAGCAAGGGTTTCGGCAGCTCCTACAATGAGCAGTTCTTC
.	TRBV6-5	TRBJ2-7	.	CASSSPRGRAYEQYF	TGTGCCAGCAGCTCTCCCAGGGGGAGGGCGTACGAGCAGTACTTC
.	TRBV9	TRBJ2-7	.	CASSVGSYFYEQYF	TGTGCCAGCAGCGTAGGCAGCTACTTCTACGAGCAGTACTTC
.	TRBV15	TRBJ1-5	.	CATSRGAKTQPQHF	TGTGCCACCAGCAGGGGGGCGAAAACTCAGCCCCAGCATTTT
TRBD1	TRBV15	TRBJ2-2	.	CATSRKQGRTGELFF	TGTGCCACCAGCAGAAAACAGGGGCGGACCGGGGAGCTGTTTTTT
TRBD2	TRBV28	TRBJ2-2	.	CASNQDRGRTSGRNFPGELFF	TGTGCCAGCAACCAAGACAGGGGGCGCACTAGCGGGAGGAATTTCCCCGGGGAGCTGTTTTTT
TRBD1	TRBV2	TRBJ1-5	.	CASNIGTGGSQPQHF	TGTGCCAGCAATATTGGGACAGGGGGCAGTCAGCCCCAGCATTTT
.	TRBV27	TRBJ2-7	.	CASSPQTKVFVYEQYF	TGTGCCAGCAGTCCCCAGACTAAAGTCTTTGTCTACGAGCAGTACTTC
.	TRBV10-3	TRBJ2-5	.	CAISDSPEETQYF	TGTGCCATCAGTGATAGCCCTGAAGAGACCCAGTACTTC
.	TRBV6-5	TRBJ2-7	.	CASSYDGQTPYEQYF	TGTGCCAGCAGTTACGATGGACAGACGCCCTACGAGCAGTACTTC
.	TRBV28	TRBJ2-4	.	CASSFGGKNIQYF	TGTGCCAGCAGTTTCGGAGGGAAAAACATTCAGTACTTC
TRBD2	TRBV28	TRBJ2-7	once	CASRPEAGDGNEQYF	TGTGCCAGCAGACCGGAAGCGGGAGACGGGAACGAGCAGTACTTC
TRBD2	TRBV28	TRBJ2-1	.	CASSSPGLGGNEQFF	TGTGCCAGCAGTTCTCCGGGACTAGGGGGTAATGAGCAGTTCTTC